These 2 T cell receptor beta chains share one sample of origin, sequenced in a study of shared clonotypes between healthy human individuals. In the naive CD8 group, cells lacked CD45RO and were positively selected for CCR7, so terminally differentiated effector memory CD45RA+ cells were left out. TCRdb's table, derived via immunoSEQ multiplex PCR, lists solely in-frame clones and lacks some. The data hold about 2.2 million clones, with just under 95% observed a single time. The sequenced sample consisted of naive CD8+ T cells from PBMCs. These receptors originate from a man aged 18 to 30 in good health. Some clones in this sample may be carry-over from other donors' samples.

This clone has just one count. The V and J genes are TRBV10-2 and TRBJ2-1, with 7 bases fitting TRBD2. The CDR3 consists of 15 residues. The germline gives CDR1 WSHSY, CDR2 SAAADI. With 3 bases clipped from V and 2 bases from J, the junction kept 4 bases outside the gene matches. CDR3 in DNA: TGCGCCAGCAGTGAAGGTCTAGCGGCCTACAATGAGCAGTTCTTC. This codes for CASSEGLAAYNEQFF.

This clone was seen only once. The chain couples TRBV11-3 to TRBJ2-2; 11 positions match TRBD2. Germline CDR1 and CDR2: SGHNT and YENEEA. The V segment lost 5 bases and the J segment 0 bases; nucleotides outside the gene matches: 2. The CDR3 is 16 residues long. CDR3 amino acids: CASSKLAGANTGELFF. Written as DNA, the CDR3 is TGTGCCAGCAGCAAACTAGCGGGGGCGAACACCGGGGAGCTGTTTTTT. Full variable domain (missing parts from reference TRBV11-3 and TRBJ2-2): EAGVVQSPRYKIIEKKQPVAFWCNPISGHNTLYWYLQNLGQGPELLIRYENEEAVDDSQLPKDRFSAERLKGVDSTLKIQPAELGDSAVYLCASSKLAGANTGELFFGEGSRLTVL.